These T cell receptor beta chains were read from a single sample in a study of CD8 T cells in ankylosing spondylitis. TCRdb independently ran MiXCR on the 5' RACE reads; one entry per CDR3 protein. This table holds 350,000 to 450,000 distinct CDR3 sequences, approximately 26% found once. The specimen sequenced was blood, either unsorted or a sorted T cell fraction (not recorded which). The receptors come from a male donor with ankylosing spondylitis. Each CDR3 is given with its conserved first and last residue. A D gene is named only where the DNA matches it firmly. Where a row states a size, it is once, few, many or the class of an expanded clone; other rows omit it.

J gene	D gene	V gene	CDR3 length	clone size	CDR3 DNA	CDR3 protein
TRBJ2-3	TRBD2	TRBV29-1	15	NA	TGCAGCGCCGGACTAGCGGGAGTAGGGACAGATACGCAGTATTTT	CSAGLAGVGTDTQYF
TRBJ1-6	TRBD1	TRBV3-1	16	few	TGTGCCAGCAGCCAAACCGGGACAGGGGTTAATTCACCCCTCCACTTT	CASSQTGTGVNSPLHF
TRBJ1-2	NA	TRBV20-1	13	NA	TGCAGTGTAAATAGCGGGGGCGGCTATGGCTACACCTTC	CSVNSGGGYGYTF
TRBJ2-2	NA	TRBV7-2	13	NA	TGTGCCAGCAGACTCCCAGGGACCGGGGAGCTGTTTTTT	CASRLPGTGELFF
TRBJ2-2	NA	TRBV5-6	14	few	TGTGCCAGCAGGGCGTTTGTGTACACCGGGGAGCTGTTTTTT	CASRAFVYTGELFF
TRBJ1-1	NA	TRBV7-2	13	NA	TGTGCCAGCAGCGCCGTCGGGGGCAGAGAAGCTTTCTTT	CASSAVGGREAFF
TRBJ1-4	NA	TRBV5-1	14	NA	TGCGCCAGCAGAGGGGCGGATGGGGATGAAAAACTGTTTTTT	CASRGADGDEKLFF
TRBJ1-5	NA	TRBV20-1	15	few	TGCAGTGCTAGTTCGCTTGGCAGCAGCGATCAGCCCCAGCATTTT	CSASSLGSSDQPQHF
TRBJ1-2	NA	TRBV5-1	15	few	TGCGCCAGCAGCTTGGGGTCTCAGAGCGACTATGGCTACACCTTC	CASSLGSQSDYGYTF
TRBJ2-1	NA	TRBV20-1	14	once	TGCAGTGCCCTGGACCGCGTTAAGGACAATGAGCAGTTCTTC	CSALDRVKDNEQFF
TRBJ1-5	NA	TRBV20-1	13	few	TGCAGTGCTAGGGTAAGGACTGATCAGCCCCAGCATTTT	CSARVRTDQPQHF
TRBJ1-6	NA	TRBV7-9	13	few	TGTGCCAGCAGCAAAATGCTTAATTCACCCCTCCACTTT	CASSKMLNSPLHF
TRBJ2-5	TRBD2	TRBV7-9	14	NA	TGTGCCAGCAGCTCAGGGACTAGTGTGGAGACCCAGTACTTC	CASSSGTSVETQYF
TRBJ2-7	TRBD2	TRBV20-1	13	NA	TGCAGTGCTAGCTTAGCGGGAGGTTACGAGCAGTACTTC	CSASLAGGYEQYF
TRBJ2-1	TRBD2	TRBV9	15	NA	TGTGCCAGCAGCGTAGAAGCGGGAGTTCCCCATGAGCAGTTCTTC	CASSVEAGVPHEQFF
TRBJ1-5	NA	TRBV20-1	12	NA	TGCAGTGCTAGTTTTCAGCTTCAGCCCCAGCATTTT	CSASFQLQPQHF
TRBJ2-3	NA	TRBV4-2	15	few	TGTGCCAGCAGCCAAGTCCTGGGGGGATCAGATACGCAGTATTTT	CASSQVLGGSDTQYF
TRBJ2-3	NA	TRBV7-8	15	NA	TGTGCCAGCAGCTTAAGGGCCCCCGGCACAGATACGCAGTATTTT	CASSLRAPGTDTQYF
TRBJ1-6	TRBD1	TRBV20-1	15	NA	TGCAGTGCTTATCCGACAGGGGGTTATAATTCACCCCTCCACTTT	CSAYPTGGYNSPLHF
TRBJ2-2	NA	TRBV20-1	13	NA	TGCAGTGCTAGAGGGGACGGCACCGGGGAGCTGTTTTTT	CSARGDGTGELFF
TRBJ2-7	TRBD2	TRBV24-1	15	NA	TGTGCCACCAGTGCGTCAGCGGGAGGGAACTACGAGCAGTACTTC	CATSASAGGNYEQYF
TRBJ1-2	NA	TRBV5-1	16	NA	TGCGCCAGCAGCTTGGTTAATGGTGACCCGACTAGTGGCTACACCTTC	CASSLVNGDPTSGYTF
TRBJ2-3	NA	TRBV11-2	14	NA	TGTGCCAGCAGTCCATGGGGGGGCACAGATACGCAGTATTTT	CASSPWGGTDTQYF
TRBJ1-1	NA	TRBV20-1	13	NA	TGCAGTGCTCTCGGGGCCGGCGGCACTGAAGCTTTCTTT	CSALGAGGTEAFF
TRBJ2-3	NA	TRBV20-1	15	many	TGCAGTGCCCCGCGAGGGGGTCTCGGCACAGATACGCAGTATTTT	CSAPRGGLGTDTQYF
TRBJ2-5	TRBD2	TRBV10-1	17	few	TGCGCCAGCAGTGAGTCCGGGACTAGCGGGAGCGAGGAGACCCAGTACTTC	CASSESGTSGSEETQYF
TRBJ2-1	TRBD2	TRBV2	16	NA	TGTGCCAGCAGCCCGAACAGGGCGGGAGGGGGCAATGAGCAGTTCTTC	CASSPNRAGGGNEQFF
TRBJ2-6	NA	TRBV12-3/TRBV12-4	16	NA	TGTGCCAGCAGTTTAGGCCGGAGCTCTGGGGCCAACGTCCTGACTTTC	CASSLGRSSGANVLTF
TRBJ2-7	NA	TRBV5-5	15	NA	TGTGCCAGCAGCTTGGCTAGCGTTCTTTCCTACGAGCAGTACTTC	CASSLASVLSYEQYF
TRBJ1-1	NA	TRBV15	13	NA	TGTGCCACCAGCAGAGAACGAGGCACTGAAGCTTTCTTT	CATSRERGTEAFF
TRBJ1-1	NA	TRBV3-1	14	NA	TGTGCCAGCAGCCAGGGAGGGTGGGGGACTGAAGCTTTCTTT	CASSQGGWGTEAFF
TRBJ2-6	TRBD1	TRBV7-9	17	few	TGTGCCAGCAGCTTAGGGACAGGACGCTCTGGGGCCAACGTCCTGACTTTC	CASSLGTGRSGANVLTF